Below are 18 T cell receptor beta chains sequenced from a single sample in a study of T cells expressing NK-cell markers (dated by TCRdb to the early 2020s). The library came from 5' RACE. This sample was sequenced with an Illumina HiSeq 2000. Once TCRdb had reprocessed the reads, it stored one entry per CDR3 protein sequence and supplied no DNA. This sample's records show roughly 420,000 distinct CDR3 sequences. The ten largest clonotypes hold 6% to 8% of the sample. Sequencing was carried out using blood T cells: a sorted CD56 or NKG2C T cell subset, CD4+ or CD8+ T cells, or bulk PBMC T cells (not recorded which). The receptors stem from a woman aged 18 to 75 in good health.

The chain's CDR3 is CSVEASGSSYEQYF. The chain recombines TRBV29-1 with TRBJ2-7; TCRdb returns TRBD2, unconfirmable since there is no DNA. The germline CDR1 and CDR2 sequences are SQVTM and ANQGSEA. This CDR3 has 14 residues.

The V and J genes are TRBV5-4 and TRBJ2-7; TCRdb calls TRBD2, which cannot be checked without DNA. Germline CDR1 reads SGHNT; CDR2 reads YYREEE (reference sequence). The CDR3 consists of 15 residues. The CDR3 reads CASSLGLADSYEQYF. The full variable domain, with the rest looked up from reference TRBV5-4 and TRBJ2-7, is ETGVTQSPTHLIKTRGQQVTLRCSSQSGHNTVSWYQQALGQGPQFIFQYYREEENGRGNFPPRFSGLQFPNYSSELNVNALELDDSALYLCASSLGLADSYEQYFGPGTRLTVT.

V is TRBV5-1 and J is TRBJ2-1; TCRdb proposes TRBD2, but this gene call is untestable without DNA. The CDR3 covers 15 residues. Germline V CDR1 and CDR2: SGHRS, YFSETQ. The CDR3 reads CASSAASGGYNEQFF.

The chain links TRBV14 to TRBJ2-7; the TRBD1 assignment by TCRdb is unverifiable without DNA. Per germline, CDR1 SGHDN and CDR2 FVKESK. The CDR3 loop spans 13 amino acids. This chain's CDR3 is CASSRRGTYEQYF.

The chain has TRBV12-3 or TRBV12-4 and TRBJ1-1. CDR3 length: 13 residues. This chain's CDR3 is CASHLTWGTEAFF.

This chain links TRBV5-1 with TRBJ2-1. CDR1 SGHRS and CDR2 YFSETQ come from the germline V gene. The CDR3 has 15 amino acids. The CDR3 spells CASSLGGPSYNEQFF.

The rearrangement links TRBV27 to TRBJ2-5. CDR3 size: 14 residues. Germline V gene sequence: CDR1 MNHEY, CDR2 SMNVEV (reference sequence). CDR3 amino acids: CASSLTGVLETQYF.

The V and J genes are TRBV12-3 or TRBV12-4 and TRBJ2-5; TCRdb's D gene call, TRBD1, goes unchecked for lack of DNA. The CDR3 covers 14 residues. CDR3 in amino acids: CAGLLGASGETQYF.

The chain employs TRBV20-1 and TRBJ2-5; no DNA is available, so the TRBD2 call from TCRdb remains unchecked. Germline CDR1 DFQATT, CDR2 SNEGSKA (reference sequence). The CDR3 has 15 amino acids. CDR3: CSARDWREPQETQYF.

The chain joins TRBV5-1 to TRBJ2-3; checking the TCRdb D call of TRBD2 is not possible without DNA. The CDR3 totals 15 residues. Germline V lookup: CDR1 SGHRS, CDR2 YFSETQ. The CDR3 spells CASSGGRPSTDTQYF.

V is TRBV7-9 and J is TRBJ1-2; absent DNA, TCRdb's TRBD1 call cannot be checked. Looked up from germline, CDR1 is SEHNR and CDR2 is FQNEAQ (reference sequence). The CDR3 totals 17 residues. CDR3 sequence reads: CASSSSGGLGANYGYTF. Full variable domain (remainder filled in from reference TRBV7-9 and TRBJ1-2): DTGVSQNPRHKITKRGQNVTFRCDPISEHNRLYWYRQTLGQGPEFLTYFQNEAQLEKSRLLSDRFSAERPKGSFSTLEIQRTEQGDSAMYLCASSSSGGLGANYGYTFGSGTRLTVV.

The V and J genes are TRBV7-2 and TRBJ1-4. Germline V CDR1 and CDR2: SGHTA, FQGNSA. The CDR3 has 15 amino acids. CDR3 protein: CASSSSGPEYEKLFF.

V and J are TRBV29-1 and TRBJ1-2; no DNA is available, so the TRBD1 call from TCRdb remains unchecked. Germline V gene data show CDR1 as SQVTM and CDR2 as ANQGSEA. The CDR3 loop spans 13 amino acids. The CDR3: CSIAAWTGYGYTF.

This chain uses TRBV20-1 with TRBJ1-6; the TCRdb D gene call, TRBD1, has no DNA to confirm it. The length of the CDR3 is 13 residues. CDR1 and CDR2 (germline): DFQATT, SNEGSKA (reference sequence). CDR3 protein: CSAHPGRDSPLHF.

The rearrangement uses TRBV10-3 and TRBJ2-5; with no DNA, the TCRdb D assignment of TRBD2 cannot be verified. The CDR3 spans 17 residues. Germline CDR1 ENHRY, CDR2 SYGVKD. CDR3: CAISESGTSGFQETQYF.

The chain joins TRBV24-1 to TRBJ2-1; TCRdb lists TRBD1, though no DNA is available to test this call. CDR3 length: 13 residues. Looked up from germline, CDR1 is KGHDR and CDR2 is SFDVKD. The CDR3 spells CATSDLGGYEQFF.

The V gene is TRBV5-1, the J gene TRBJ1-4; TCRdb indicates TRBD1, and absent DNA this call remains unverified. Germline V gives CDR1 SGHRS, CDR2 YFSETQ. The CDR3 spans 17 residues. The CDR3 here is CASSLVGRRAQDEKLFF.

This chain connects TRBV5-1 to TRBJ2-1; the TCRdb call, TRBD1, lacks DNA for checking. Germline lookup yields CDR1 SGHRS and CDR2 YFSETQ. CDR3 length: 16 residues. CDR3 in amino acids: CASSLEGGIPYNEQFF.